This T cell receptor (beta chain) was identified during a study of STAT5B mutations in CD4+ large granular lymphocyte leukemia (dated by TCRdb to the early 2020s). Regarding the complete study: Among the healthy controls, the CDR3 'QG' motif was associated with a particular HLA allele. TCRbeta repertoires of CD4+ T-cell large granular lymphocyte leukemia patients were compared with those of healthy blood donors. Flow cytometry performed on FACSCanto II or FACSVerse showed that the purified fractions had more than 95% purity among lymphocytes. Broad study findings and their caveats: The data were not HLA-matched, and the higher clonality in CD4+ T-LGLL than in CD8+ T-LGLL could be due to the relatively small sample size. CD4-sorted patient repertoires appeared more clonal than healthy CD4+ repertoires, and this difference persisted after removing the putative leukemic clones. Enrichment of TRBV06-family usage was observed among the top patient clones (8/27) relative to healthy controls (2/35). Main leukemic clonotypes were private to each patient, although roughly 25% of the main leukemic clonotypes were found at low frequency in the non-leukemic repertoires of other patients.

This clone was seen a few times. Its antigen is still unknown. Base qualities were left out, and no much larger clone turns up one base away. The healthy control group was made up of around 40 blood donors, and the Finnish Red Cross blood service supplied their buffy coats. All TCR-sequenced material derived from peripheral blood: patient blood samples and healthy donor buffy coats. Ficoll-Hypaque gradient centrifugation was used to isolate peripheral blood mononuclear cells. CD4+ cells were magnetically purified from the buffy coats of healthy controls. The Gentra Puregene Cell and Tissue kit was used to extract genomic DNA, and a Qubit 2.0 fluorometer was used to measure the amount of genomic DNA. TCRbeta rearrangements were sequenced from genomic DNA using the immunoSEQ assay at survey resolution. Under the source paper's analysis protocol: In the TCR sequencing data, the lowest productive clonotype frequency that could be detected was 2.59 x 10-5. Analyses included only productive TCRbeta rearrangements, meaning complete and in-frame sequences. Simpson clonality, calculated in the immunoSEQ Analyzer version 3.0, was used as the measure of sample clonality. Clones were categorized by frequency as very rare, small, medium, large (1-20%) or hyperexpanded (>20%). OLGA 1.2.3 estimated generation probabilities, VDJtools produced V-gene circos plots, VDJdb was queried for specificities, and GLIPH identified CDR3 motifs. Not all clones reach the TCRdb copy of this immuneACCESS table, which keeps in-frame sequences only. Checked studies attribute under half of the gap to unresolved V genes and leave the rest unexplained. V and J calls and clone size follow that table, whereas D and trimming were derived from the DNA. The sample data list about 45,000 clones, and approximately 86% of these were observed just once. Roughly 2.5% of the sample is held by the ten biggest clonotypes.

CDR1 and CDR2, per the germline V gene, are SGHRS and YFSETQ. V sheds 6 bases and J sheds 0 bases, leaving 12 bases between their ends. The CDR3, cysteine through phenylalanine, is 14 amino acids long. Just the 42-base CDR3 DNA is kept, in frame starting at base 1. The rearranged chain carries TRBV5-1 and TRBJ1-1; a tentative D call is TRBD1 (5 bases match). The origin of this receptor is a human donor in good health. Material for sequencing was CD4+ T cells from blood buffy coats. The CDR3 loop reads CASTAGHLNTEAFF. Here is the DNA: TGCGCCAGCACTGCAGGGCACTTGAACACTGAAGCTTTCTTT. Joined to the reference TRBV5-1 and TRBJ1-1 proteins, this CDR3 gives the full variable domain: KAGVTQTPRYLIKTRGQQVTLSCSPISGHRSVSWYQQTPGQGLQFLFEYFSETQRNKGNFPGRFSGRQFSNSRSEMNVSTLELGDSALYLCASTAGHLNTEAFFGQGTRLTVV.